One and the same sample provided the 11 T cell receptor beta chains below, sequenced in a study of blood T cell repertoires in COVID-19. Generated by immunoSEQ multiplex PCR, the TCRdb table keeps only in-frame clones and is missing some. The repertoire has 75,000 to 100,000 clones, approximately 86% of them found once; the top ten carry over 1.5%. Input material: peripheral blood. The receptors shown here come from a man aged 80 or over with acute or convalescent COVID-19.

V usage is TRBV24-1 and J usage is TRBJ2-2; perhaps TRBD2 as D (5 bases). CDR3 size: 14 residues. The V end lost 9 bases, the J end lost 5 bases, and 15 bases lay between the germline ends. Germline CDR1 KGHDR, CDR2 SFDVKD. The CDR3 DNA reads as TGTGCCACCGCCCGGACGGGGAATACCGGGGAGCTGTTTTTT. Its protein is CATARTGNTGELFF.

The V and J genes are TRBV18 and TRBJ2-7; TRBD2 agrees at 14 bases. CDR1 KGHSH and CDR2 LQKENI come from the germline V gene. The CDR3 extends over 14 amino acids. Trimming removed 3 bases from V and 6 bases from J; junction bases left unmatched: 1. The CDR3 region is CASSPGTSGSEQYF. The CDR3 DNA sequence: TGTGCCAGCTCACCCGGGACTAGCGGGAGCGAGCAGTACTTC.

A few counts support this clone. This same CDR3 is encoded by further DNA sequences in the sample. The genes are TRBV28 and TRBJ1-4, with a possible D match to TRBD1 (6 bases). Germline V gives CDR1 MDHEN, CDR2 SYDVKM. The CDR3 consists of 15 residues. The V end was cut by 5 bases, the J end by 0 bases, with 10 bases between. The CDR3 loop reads CASSKQGATNEKLFF. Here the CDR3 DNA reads TGTGCCAGCAGTAAACAGGGAGCAACTAATGAAAAACTGTTTTTT.

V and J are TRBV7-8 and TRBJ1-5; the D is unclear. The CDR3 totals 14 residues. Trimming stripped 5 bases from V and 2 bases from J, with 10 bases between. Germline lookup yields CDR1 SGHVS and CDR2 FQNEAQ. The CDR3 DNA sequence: TGTGCCAGCAGCCCACGCGAGGGCAATCAGCCCCAGCATTTT. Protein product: CASSPREGNQPQHF. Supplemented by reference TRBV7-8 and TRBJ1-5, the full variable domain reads GAGVSQSPRYKVAKRGQDVALRCDPISGHVSLFWYQQALGQGPEFLTYFQNEAQLDKSGLPSDRFFAERPEGSVSTLKIQRTQQEDSAVYLCASSPREGNQPQHFGDGTRLSIL.

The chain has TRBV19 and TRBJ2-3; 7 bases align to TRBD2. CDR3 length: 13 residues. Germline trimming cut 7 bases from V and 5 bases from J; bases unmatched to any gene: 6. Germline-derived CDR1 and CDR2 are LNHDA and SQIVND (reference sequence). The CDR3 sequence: CASNRGREDTQYF. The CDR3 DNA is TGTGCCAGTAATCGGGGGAGGGAAGATACGCAGTATTTT.

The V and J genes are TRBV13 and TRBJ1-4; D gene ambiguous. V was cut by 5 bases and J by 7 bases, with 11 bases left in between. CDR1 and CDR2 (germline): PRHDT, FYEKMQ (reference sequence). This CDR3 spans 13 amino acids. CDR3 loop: CASSATTTEKLFF. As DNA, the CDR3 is TGTGCCAGCAGCGCAACAACAACTGAAAAACTGTTTTTT.

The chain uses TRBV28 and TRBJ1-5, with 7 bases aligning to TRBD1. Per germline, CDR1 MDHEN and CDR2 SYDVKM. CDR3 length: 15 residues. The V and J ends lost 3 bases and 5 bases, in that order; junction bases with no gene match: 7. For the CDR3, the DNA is TGTGCCAGCAGTTTCTTTGGGCAGGGGGATCAGCCCCAGCATTTT. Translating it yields CASSFFGQGDQPQHF.

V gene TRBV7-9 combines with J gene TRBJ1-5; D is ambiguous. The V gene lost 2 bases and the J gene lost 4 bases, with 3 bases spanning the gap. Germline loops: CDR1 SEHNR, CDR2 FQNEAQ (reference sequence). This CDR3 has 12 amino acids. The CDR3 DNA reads TGTGCCAGCAGCTTATCTAATCAGCCCCAGCATTTT. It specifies CASSLSNQPQHF.

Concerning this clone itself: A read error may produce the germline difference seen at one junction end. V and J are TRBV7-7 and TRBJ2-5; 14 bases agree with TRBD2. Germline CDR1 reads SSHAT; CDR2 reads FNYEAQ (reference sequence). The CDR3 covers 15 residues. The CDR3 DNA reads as TGTGCTAGCAGCTTAGGGACTAGCGGGGGAGAGACCCAGTACTTC. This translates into CASSLGTSGGETQYF.

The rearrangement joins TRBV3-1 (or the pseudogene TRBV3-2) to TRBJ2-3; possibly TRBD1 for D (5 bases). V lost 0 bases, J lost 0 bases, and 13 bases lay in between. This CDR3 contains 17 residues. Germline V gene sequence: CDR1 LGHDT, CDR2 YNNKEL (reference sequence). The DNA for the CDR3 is TGTGCCAGCAGCCAAGACTTTCAGGGCCCAAGCACAGATACGCAGTATTTT. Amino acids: CASSQDFQGPSTDTQYF.

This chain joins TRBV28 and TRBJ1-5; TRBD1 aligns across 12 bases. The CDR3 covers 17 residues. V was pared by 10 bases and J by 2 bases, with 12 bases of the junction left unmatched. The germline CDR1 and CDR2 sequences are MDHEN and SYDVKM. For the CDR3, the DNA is TGTGCCATCTCCTCGGGGACAGGGGGCTTGGGCAATCAGCCCCAGCATTTT. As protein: CAISSGTGGLGNQPQHF.